This is a list of T cell receptor beta chains from one sample in a study of blood T cells in healthy people across ages. MiXCR, run by TCRdb on the 5' RACE reads, gives a single entry per CDR3 protein. Here the sample spans 780,000 or so distinct CDR3 sequences, approximately 25% being singletons. The same data also went into a second study, on T cells of mothers and their children.

Sequenced material: blood. These receptors were collected from a boy between 10 and 17 years old in good health. CDR3s include the opening cysteine and the closing phenylalanine or tryptophan. Each record gives: clone size, J gene, D gene, V gene, CDR3 DNA, CDR3 protein. A D gene is named only where the DNA matches it firmly. A row's size may be missing; if present it is once, few, many or a size class.

. TRBJ2-5 TRBD2 TRBV11-2 TGTGCCAGCAGCCCATGGGCTAGCGGGAGTGATGAGACCCAGTACTTC CASSPWASGSDETQYF
few TRBJ2-1 . TRBV6-1 TGTGCCAGCAGACCTCCGGGACTCAACATTTACAATGAGCAGTTCTTC CASRPPGLNIYNEQFF
. TRBJ2-7 . TRBV6-5 TGTGCCAGCAGTTACCAAACCGGGTACGAGCAGTACTTC CASSYQTGYEQYF
. TRBJ1-5 TRBD1 TRBV5-1 TGCGCCAGCAGCCCGGGGACAGCCCATAGCAATCAGCCCCAGCATTTT CASSPGTAHSNQPQHF
few TRBJ2-1 . TRBV27 TGTGCCAGCAGTTTAACGACCTACACACACAATGAGCAGTTCTTC CASSLTTYTHNEQFF
. TRBJ2-5 . TRBV28 TGTGCCAGCAGTTTAGGGAAGGGGCCCCGGAAGGGGTTAGGCGAGACCCAGTACTTC CASSLGKGPRKGLGETQYF
few TRBJ2-5 . TRBV28 TGTGCCAGCAGTTCCTCCCTAGTGGGAGAGACCCAGTACTTC CASSSSLVGETQYF
. TRBJ2-1 TRBD2 TRBV9 TGTGCCAGCAGCGTGGGGACTAGCGGGGGCTGGGATGAGCAGTTCTTC CASSVGTSGGWDEQFF
. TRBJ1-3 . TRBV7-2 TGTGCCAGCAGCTTAGACGGACTGCTCGGAAACACCATATATTTT CASSLDGLLGNTIYF
few TRBJ2-7 . TRBV7-8 TGTGCCAGCAGCCTAACCCACAAGGTGTTCGACTACGAGCAGTACTTC CASSLTHKVFDYEQYF
. TRBJ2-2 TRBD1 TRBV27 TGTGCCAGCAGTCAGGACAGGGGTTGGTCCGGGGAGCTGTTTTTT CASSQDRGWSGELFF
few TRBJ2-7 . TRBV28 TGTGCCAGCAGTTCCCCACCTCTCGAGCAGTACTTC CASSSPPLEQYF
. TRBJ1-2 TRBD1 TRBV5-1 TGCGCCAGCAGCTTGGACAGGGGGCCCTATGGCTACACCTTC CASSLDRGPYGYTF
. TRBJ2-7 TRBD1 TRBV10-3 TGTGCCATCAGTGAGCTCCGGACAGGGAAGGAATACGAGCAGTACTTC CAISELRTGKEYEQYF
. TRBJ1-1 . TRBV20-1 TGCAGTGCCCCAATGTATTGGGGAGGAGAAGCTTTCTTT CSAPMYWGGEAFF
few TRBJ2-7 . TRBV5-1 TGCGCCAGCCAGGACCCGAACAACTACGAGCAGTACTTC CASQDPNNYEQYF